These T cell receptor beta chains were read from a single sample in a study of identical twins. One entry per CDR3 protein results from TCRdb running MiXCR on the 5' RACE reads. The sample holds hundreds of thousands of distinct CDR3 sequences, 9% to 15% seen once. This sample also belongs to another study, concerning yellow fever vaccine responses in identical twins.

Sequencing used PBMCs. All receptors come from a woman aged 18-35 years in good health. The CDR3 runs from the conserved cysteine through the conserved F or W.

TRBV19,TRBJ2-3,CASGAGSTDTQYF
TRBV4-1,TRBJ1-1,CASTREGSGTEAFF
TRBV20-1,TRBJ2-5,CSAGFVLAGAETQYF
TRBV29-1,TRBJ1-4,CSVEAETGGEKLFF
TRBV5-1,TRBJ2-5,CASSSGVAGAETQYF
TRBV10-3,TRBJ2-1,CAISEGIVYNEQFF
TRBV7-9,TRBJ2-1,CASWGAGGPGNEQFF
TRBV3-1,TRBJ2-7,CASSQDRSGLEQYF
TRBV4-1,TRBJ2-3,CASSQVDGTSGGATDTQYF
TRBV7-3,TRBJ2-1,CASSDPGGWNEQFF
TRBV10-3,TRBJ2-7,CAISGPGTGTYEQYF
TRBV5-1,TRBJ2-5,CASSRGTGEETQYF
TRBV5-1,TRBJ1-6,CASSLGTGLSSYNSPLHF
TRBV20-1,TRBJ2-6,CSAPTGGRSGANVLTF
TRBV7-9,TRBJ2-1,CASRAISGTLNNEQFF
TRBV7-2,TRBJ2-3,CASSHSGTTTQYF
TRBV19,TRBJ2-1,CASSDRGGQFF
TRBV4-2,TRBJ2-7,CASSQEGLGAYEQYF
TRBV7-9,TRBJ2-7,CASSFSDRRPLEQYF
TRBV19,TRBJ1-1,CASSINRNTEAFF
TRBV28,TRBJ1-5,CATNGQEGQPQHF
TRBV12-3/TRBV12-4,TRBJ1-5,CASSDLGRQGNQPQHF
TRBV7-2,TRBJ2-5,CASSTLGTPQETQYF
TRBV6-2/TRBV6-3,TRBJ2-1,CASSRHFYNEQFF
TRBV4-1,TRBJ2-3,CASSTDGGGTSTDTQYF
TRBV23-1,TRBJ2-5,CASSHSPANQETQYF
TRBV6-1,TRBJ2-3,CASSPMGGQGTTDTQYF
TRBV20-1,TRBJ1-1,CSAGQGVGNTEAFF
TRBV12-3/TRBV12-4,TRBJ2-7,CASSISGGPLYEQYF
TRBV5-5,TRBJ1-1,CASSVSWGQGSTEAFF
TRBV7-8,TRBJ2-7,CASSSGAGTTYEQYF
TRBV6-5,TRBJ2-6,CASSYSMGVNPGANVLTF
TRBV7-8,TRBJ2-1,CASSLGEFGGSYNEQFF
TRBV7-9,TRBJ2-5,CASSLGWLPGEETQYF
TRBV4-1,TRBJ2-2,CASSQSPPGTGGGGPNTGELFF
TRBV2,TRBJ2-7,CASSQVLGGGGEQYF
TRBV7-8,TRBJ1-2,CASSLRPPRTGDYGYTF
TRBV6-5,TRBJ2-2,CASSYGREYTGELFF
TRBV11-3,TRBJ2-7,CASSLALSGVYEQYF
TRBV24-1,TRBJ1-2,CATSDRGQGRGYTF
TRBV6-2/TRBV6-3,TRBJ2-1,CASSFSGRGSEQFF
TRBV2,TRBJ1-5,CASSEQVSNQPQHF
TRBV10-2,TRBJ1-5,CASTDYSNQPQHF
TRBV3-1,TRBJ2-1,CASTQPGGVRDEQFF
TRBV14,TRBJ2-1,CASSQVREFRNEQFF
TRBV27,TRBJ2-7,CASSSGSGTNEQYF
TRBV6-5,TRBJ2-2,CASSYSVSTGELFF
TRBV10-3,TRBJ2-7,CAISESSGSAYEQYF